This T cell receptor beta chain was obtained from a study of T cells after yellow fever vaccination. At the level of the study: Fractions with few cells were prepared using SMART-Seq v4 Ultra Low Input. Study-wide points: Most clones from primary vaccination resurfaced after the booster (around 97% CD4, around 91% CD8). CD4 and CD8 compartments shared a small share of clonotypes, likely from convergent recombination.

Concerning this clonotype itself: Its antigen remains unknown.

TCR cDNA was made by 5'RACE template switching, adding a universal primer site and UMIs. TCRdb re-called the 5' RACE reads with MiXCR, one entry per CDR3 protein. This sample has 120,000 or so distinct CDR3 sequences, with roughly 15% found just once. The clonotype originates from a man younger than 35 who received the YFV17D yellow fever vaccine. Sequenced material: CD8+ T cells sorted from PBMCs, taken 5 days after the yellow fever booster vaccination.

CDR3 protein: CASSYGHGYTF. The CDR3 DNA reads TGTGCCAGCAGTTATGGGCATGGCTACACCTTC. The rearrangement uses TRBV6-5 and TRBJ1-2; no definite D call. Germline CDR1 is MNHEY and CDR2 is SVGAGI. Trimming took 3 bases from V and 6 from J, leaving 5 bases between them. The CDR3 covers 11 residues.